This T cell receptor beta chain derives from a study of blood T cell repertoires in COVID-19. As for the study in general: Both acute and convalescent COVID-19 samples were obtained from the United States, Italy and Spain.

V lost 6 bases and J 8 bases, leaving 19 bases between the germline ends. There are 15 residues in the CDR3. Germline V gene data show CDR1 as MNHEY and CDR2 as SVGAGI. Authors' methods: Reference gene primer amplification gave estimated nucleated cell counts. Repertoires were generated with immunoSEQ multiplex PCR, while TCRdb's copy carries only in-frame clones and drops some. Clone size and V and J calls were adopted from that table, with D and trimming inferred from the DNA. The sample records 9,000 or so clones, 80% being singletons. This TCR derives from a man between 65 and 85 years old with active COVID-19. Sequencing was done on a sample of peripheral blood. The rearrangement links TRBV6-5 to TRBJ1-4; no clear D gene. The CDR3 protein is CASSRFTAEEEKLFF. As DNA, the CDR3 is TGTGCCAGCAGCCGTTTTACAGCAGAAGAGGAAAAACTGTTTTTT.